The next 26 T cell receptor beta chains were all read from a single sample in a study of cytomegalovirus exposure and HLA in healthy donors. The PCR contained 60 Vbeta and 13 Jbeta primers. The repertoire was sequenced with immunoSEQ multiplex PCR; TCRdb's copy has only in-frame clones and lacks some. The sample has around 94,000 clones, approximately 64% seen once. Sequencing was done on a sample of PBMCs. The source of these receptors is a human donor in good health.

A few counts support this clone. The gene calls are TRBV28 and TRBJ1-3; D is undetermined. The CDR3 is 17 amino acids. Germline CDR1 is MDHEN and CDR2 is SYDVKM. V was shortened by 2 bases and J by 0 bases, with 14 bases between the two germline ends. CDR3 in amino acids: CASSLVNGASSGNTIYF. CDR3 nucleotide sequence: TGTGCCAGCAGTTTAGTGAACGGAGCCAGCTCTGGAAACACCATATATTTT.

The chain links TRBV19 to TRBJ2-7; D is unclear. CDR3 length: 14 amino acids. Germline CDR1 reads LNHDA; CDR2 reads SQIVND (reference sequence). Between the trimmed V and J ends, which lost 7 bases and 0 bases, there was a span of 13 bases. CDR3 region: CASNPGRSSYEQYF. CDR3 DNA: TGTGCCAGTAACCCCGGCCGGAGCTCCTACGAGCAGTACTTC.

V and J are TRBV18 and TRBJ1-2, with 9 bases lining up with TRBD1. CDR1 is KGHSH and CDR2 is LQKENI in the germline V gene. V shed 2 bases and J 4 bases; nucleotides not matched to a gene: 5. The CDR3 contains 15 residues. The CDR3 nucleotides are TGTGCCAGCTCACCATGGACAGGGGAAATCTATGGCTACACCTTC. This translates into CASSPWTGEIYGYTF.

This clone was observed a handful of times. The CDR3 DNA reads as TGTGCCAGCAGTAAAAGAGGGGGTCGCAATCAGCCCCAGCATTTT. Its translation is CASSKRGGRNQPQHF. V gene TRBV6-5 combines with J gene TRBJ1-5, with D possibly being TRBD1 (6 bases). CDR3 length: 15 residues. The V end was cut by 5 bases, the J end by 2 bases, with 13 bases between. The germline V gene encodes CDR1 MNHEY and CDR2 SVGAGI.

The chain links TRBV30 to TRBJ1-3, with 11 bases lining up with TRBD1. Trimming cost V 5 bases and J 4 bases; bases outside gene matches: 7. Germline CDR1 reads GTSNPN; CDR2 reads SVGIG (reference sequence). The CDR3 length is 15 residues. CDR3 protein: CAWGRDRGSGNTIYF. The CDR3, as DNA: TGTGCCTGGGGCCGGGACAGGGGGTCCGGAAACACCATATATTTT.

This chain links TRBV30 with TRBJ2-2; 10 positions agree with TRBD1. The germline V gene encodes CDR1 GTSNPN and CDR2 SVGIG (reference sequence). The trim removed 0 bases at V and 6 bases at J, leaving 7 bases unmatched. The CDR3 is 16 residues long. The CDR3 nucleotides are TGTGCCTGGAGTGTATTAGCCGGACAGGGGGCCGGGGAGCTGTTTTTT. This encodes CAWSVLAGQGAGELFF.

The V and J genes are TRBV2 and TRBJ1-5; 7 bases match TRBD1. The CDR3 extends over 15 amino acids. With V trimmed by 4 bases and J by 4 bases, 7 bases remained unmatched. The germline V gene encodes CDR1 SNHLY and CDR2 FYNNEI. The CDR3: CASSGQGRSNQPQHF. For the CDR3, the DNA is TGTGCCAGCAGTGGACAGGGTCGTTCAAATCAGCCCCAGCATTTT.

The chain couples TRBV30 to TRBJ1-1, with D unresolved. V was shortened by 1 base and J by 8 bases, with 8 bases between the two germline ends. Per the germline V gene, CDR1 is GTSNPN and CDR2 is SVGIG (reference sequence). This CDR3 contains 11 residues. In DNA form, the CDR3 reads TGTGCCTGGAGTGGAATGGCCGAAGCTTTCTTT. Translated: CAWSGMAEAFF.

The chain links TRBV28 to TRBJ2-7, with D maybe TRBD1 (6 bases). The CDR3 contains 14 residues. Per the germline V gene, CDR1 is MDHEN and CDR2 is SYDVKM. The V gene lost 5 bases and the J gene lost 1 base, with 12 bases spanning the gap. The CDR3 DNA reads as TGTGCCAGCAGTCATAGAGACAGGTCCTACGAGCAGTACTTC. Encoded protein: CASSHRDRSYEQYF.

This clone has more than one count but fewer than ten. This chain joins TRBV15 and TRBJ2-3, with TRBD1 matching 9 bases. The V and J ends lost 1 base and 4 bases, in that order; junction bases with no gene match: 3. The germline V gene encodes CDR1 LNHNV and CDR2 YYDKDF (reference sequence). This CDR3 has 15 amino acids. This CDR3 reads CATSRARQGADTQYF. In DNA, the CDR3 is TGTGCCACCAGCAGAGCTCGACAGGGGGCAGATACGCAGTATTTT.

The genes are TRBV9 and TRBJ1-1, with TRBD1 as a possible D gene (5 bases). V was cut by 0 bases and J by 1 base, with 13 bases left in between. Germline CDR1 reads SGDLS; CDR2 reads YYNGEE. The CDR3 sequence is 16 residues long. CDR3 amino acids: CASSVAGLTTNTEAFF. The CDR3 DNA reads TGTGCCAGCAGCGTAGCGGGACTGACGACGAACACTGAAGCTTTCTTT.

This chain joins TRBV19 and TRBJ2-1; no definite D call. CDR3 length: 13 amino acids. Trimming took off 5 bases at V and 5 bases at J, with 10 bases between the two ends. In germline, CDR1 is LNHDA, CDR2 SQIVND (reference sequence). CDR3 loop: CASSPQPNNEQFF. The CDR3 nucleotides are TGTGCCAGTAGTCCCCAACCTAACAATGAGCAGTTCTTC.

The gene calls are TRBV5-4 and TRBJ1-2, with D maybe TRBD1 (5 bases). This CDR3 has 14 residues. Germline values: CDR1 SGHNT, CDR2 YYREEE (reference sequence). V gave up 0 bases and J gave up 2 bases, with 8 bases separating them. CDR3 region: CASSLGPGNYGYTF. In nucleotides, the CDR3 is TGTGCCAGCAGCTTGGGACCAGGGAACTATGGCTACACCTTC. Looking up the rest from reference TRBV5-4 and TRBJ1-2 gives the full variable domain: ETGVTQSPTHLIKTRGQQVTLRCSSQSGHNTVSWYQQALGQGPQFIFQYYREEENGRGNFPPRFSGLQFPNYSSELNVNALELDDSALYLCASSLGPGNYGYTFGSGTRLTVV.

J is TRBJ2-7 and V is TRBV11-3; 10 bases are shared with TRBD2. V shed 1 base and J 0 bases; nucleotides not matched to a gene: 0. CDR1 is SGHNT and CDR2 is YENEEA in the germline V gene. The CDR3 has 15 residues. The CDR3 sequence: CASSLASGSSYEQYF. CDR3 bases: TGTGCCAGCAGCTTAGCTAGCGGGAGCTCCTACGAGCAGTACTTC.

The chain joins TRBV2 to TRBJ2-5, with D perhaps TRBD2 (6 bases). The CDR3 consists of 13 residues. The germline CDR1 and CDR2 sequences are SNHLY and FYNNEI. V lost 6 bases and J lost 7, with 15 bases in between. CDR3 protein: CASSGGGYGTQYF. The CDR3 DNA reads as TGTGCCAGCAGCGGGGGTGGTTACGGGACCCAGTACTTC.

This clone showed up just a few times. The chain has TRBV4-1 and TRBJ2-3, with TRBD2 matching 8 bases. CDR1 MGHRA and CDR2 YSYEKL come from the germline V gene. This CDR3 region has 15 residues. V dropped 4 bases and J dropped 4; count of bases not matched to a gene: 7. In DNA, the CDR3 is TGCGCCAGCAGCCCCCAGGGGCGGGAGGCAGATACGCAGTATTTT. This encodes CASSPQGREADTQYF.

This clone was recorded once. This chain links TRBV19 with TRBJ1-4; no firm D call. The CDR3 covers 16 residues. The V gene lost 4 bases and the J gene lost 0 bases, with 12 bases spanning the gap. Per germline, CDR1 LNHDA and CDR2 SQIVND (reference sequence). The CDR3 sequence: CASSTWAGSTNEKLFF. Written as DNA, the CDR3 is TGTGCCAGTAGTACATGGGCCGGATCAACTAATGAAAAACTGTTTTTT. The complete variable domain, with remaining parts taken from reference TRBV19 and TRBJ1-4, reads DGGITQSPKYLFRKEGQNVTLSCEQNLNHDAMYWYRQDPGQGLRLIYYSQIVNDFQKGDIAEGYSVSREKKESFPLTVTSAQKNPTAFYLCASSTWAGSTNEKLFFGSGTQLSVL.

V is TRBV18 and J is TRBJ1-1; tentative D call: TRBD1 (5 bases). The CDR3 contains 15 residues. Per the germline V gene, CDR1 is KGHSH and CDR2 is LQKENI. Trimming took 2 bases from V and 5 from J, leaving 15 bases between them. CDR3 DNA: TGTGCCAGCTCACCAGGGGCAGGGAGGGCGACTGAAGCTTTCTTT. Protein product: CASSPGAGRATEAFF.

The rearrangement uses TRBV19 and TRBJ1-2; D perhaps matches TRBD1 (5 bases). The CDR3 spans 13 residues. Germline CDR1 LNHDA, CDR2 SQIVND (reference sequence). V lost 0 bases and J lost 4, with 6 bases in between. The CDR3 DNA sequence: TGTGCCAGTAGTATAGACCAGGGCTATGGCTACACCTTC. Translated: CASSIDQGYGYTF. Combining the CDR3 with reference TRBV19 and TRBJ1-2 gives the whole variable domain DGGITQSPKYLFRKEGQNVTLSCEQNLNHDAMYWYRQDPGQGLRLIYYSQIVNDFQKGDIAEGYSVSREKKESFPLTVTSAQKNPTAFYLCASSIDQGYGYTFGSGTRLTVV.

This chain uses TRBV28 with TRBJ2-7; 7 bases map to TRBD1. The J segment lost 5 bases and the V segment lost 6 bases, leaving 10 bases of the junction unmatched. The CDR3 runs to 14 residues. From germline, CDR1 is MDHEN and CDR2 SYDVKM. CDR3 DNA sequence: TGTGCCAGCAGGCCCGACAGGGCTAGGGACGAGCAGTACTTC. As protein: CASRPDRARDEQYF.

The count of this clone is one. CDR3 sequence (DNA): TGTGCCTGGAGTCACAGGGGGTTTGGGAGCACTGAAGCTTTCTTT. Protein product: CAWSHRGFGSTEAFF. The rearrangement links TRBV30 to TRBJ1-1, with TRBD1 matching 8 bases. The V gene end was trimmed by 2 bases and the J gene end by 4 bases; junction bases not matched to a gene: 9. Germline assignment: CDR1 GTSNPN and CDR2 SVGIG (reference sequence). This CDR3 is built from 15 residues.

The rearrangement links TRBV18 to TRBJ2-2; no clear D. Trimming took 3 bases from V and 0 from J, leaving 14 bases between them. Germline values: CDR1 KGHSH, CDR2 LQKENI. The CDR3 contains 17 residues. The CDR3 is CASSPFLSETNTGELFF. DNA for the CDR3: TGTGCCAGCTCACCCTTCCTCTCCGAGACGAACACCGGGGAGCTGTTTTTT.

The CDR3, as DNA: TGCGCCAGCAGCTTGGAACAGGGTCTGATTGATACGCAGTATTTT. It specifies CASSLEQGLIDTQYF. The chain links TRBV5-1 to TRBJ2-3; weak D call: TRBD1 (6 bases). V lost 0 bases and J lost 6, with 14 bases in between. The germline CDR1 and CDR2 sequences are SGHRS and YFSETQ. This CDR3 has 15 amino acids.

This chain joins TRBV2 and TRBJ2-1; 8 bases agree with TRBD2. Germline-derived CDR1 and CDR2 are SNHLY and FYNNEI. V lost 5 bases to trimming and J lost 3 bases; unmatched junction nucleotides: 9. The length of the CDR3 is 16 residues. Here the CDR3 reads CASSTEGGTSYNEQFF. CDR3 DNA sequence: TGTGCCAGCAGTACGGAGGGAGGGACTAGCTACAATGAGCAGTTCTTC.

This chain uses TRBV7-2 with TRBJ2-7; D is unresolved. CDR1 and CDR2 (germline): SGHTA, FQGNSA. Trimming removed 1 base at V and 2 bases at J, with 6 bases between. The CDR3 spans 13 residues. CDR3 nucleotides: TGTGCCAGCAGCTTAGTATCCGCCTACGAGCAGTACTTC. Protein: CASSLVSAYEQYF.

This chain joins TRBV4-1 and TRBJ1-6, with 9 nucleotides matching TRBD1. The V and J ends lost 3 bases and 10 bases, in that order; junction bases with no gene match: 7. Germline V gives CDR1 MGHRA, CDR2 YSYEKL. The CDR3 length is 15 residues. For the CDR3, the DNA is TGCGCCAGCAGCCAGCTCGGACAGGGGATCTCACCCCTCCACTTT. This codes for CASSQLGQGISPLHF.